Below are 8 T cell receptor beta chains sequenced from a single sample in a study of blood T cell repertoires in COVID-19. Profiling relied on immunoSEQ multiplex PCR, and the TCRdb table lists in-frame clones only, not all of them. The sample has about 58,000 clones, roughly 90% seen once; the top ten hold about 12%. The sequenced material came from peripheral blood. The receptors originated from a man aged 55 to 70 with active COVID-19.

The V gene is TRBV4-1, the J gene TRBJ1-1; D is perhaps TRBD1 (6 bases). CDR1 and CDR2 from the germline V gene are MGHRA and YSYEKL. The V end was cut by 0 bases, the J end by 8 bases, with 13 bases between. CDR3 length: 14 amino acids. CDR3 region: CASSQEGTRAEAFF. The CDR3 DNA sequence: TGCGCCAGCAGCCAAGAGGGGACAAGGGCGGAAGCTTTCTTT.

The chain carries TRBV5-1 and TRBJ2-7, with a possible D match to TRBD1 (6 bases). CDR1 and CDR2 (germline): SGHRS, YFSETQ. Trimming removed 7 bases at V and 2 bases at J, with 16 bases between. This CDR3 is 14 amino acids long. CDR3: CASSRDTTTYEQYF. Written as DNA, the CDR3 is TGCGCCAGCTCCCGGGACACAACCACCTACGAGCAGTACTTC.

This chain uses TRBV27 with TRBJ1-2; TRBD1 agrees at 8 bases. Losses at the gene ends were 6 bases for V and 7 bases for J; bases not matched to a gene: 7. Germline V gene data show CDR1 as MNHEY and CDR2 as SMNVEV (reference sequence). The CDR3 is 13 residues long. CDR3 protein: CASSSRQGPGYTF. The CDR3 nucleotides are TGTGCCAGCAGCAGCCGACAGGGGCCTGGCTACACCTTC.

V usage is TRBV28 and J usage is TRBJ1-2; possible D gene TRBD1, 5 bases. The CDR3 sequence is 13 residues long. Trimming removed 3 bases from V and 8 bases from J, with 13 bases in between. CDR1 and CDR2 from the germline V gene are MDHEN and SYDVKM. DNA of the CDR3: TGTGCCAGCAGTTTTCGGGGGGGAACAGGCTACACCTTC. It is translated as CASSFRGGTGYTF.

The CDR3 protein is CASSDLWGAGANVLTF. CDR3 DNA sequence: TGTGCCAGCAGTGACTTATGGGGGGCTGGGGCCAACGTCCTGACTTTC. The rearrangement uses TRBV6-1 and TRBJ2-6, with D possibly being TRBD2 (6 bases). The CDR3 is made up of 16 amino acids. Trimming took 3 bases from V and 2 from J, leaving 11 bases between them. Germline lookup yields CDR1 MNHNS and CDR2 SASEGT.

The chain has TRBV12-3 or TRBV12-4 and TRBJ1-1, with D perhaps matching TRBD1 (5 bases). Trimming stripped 8 bases from V and 9 bases from J, with 16 bases between. This CDR3 is 12 amino acids long. CDR3 DNA sequence: TGTGCCAGCTCCCAAGGTCAGGGAAAAGCTTTCTTT. Translated: CASSQGQGKAFF.

V is TRBV11-1 and J is TRBJ2-5, with 7 bases aligning to TRBD1. CDR3 size: 13 residues. The trim removed 8 bases at V and 5 bases at J, leaving 8 bases unmatched. The V gene's germline CDR1 is SGHAT and CDR2 FQDESV (reference sequence). The CDR3 nucleotides read TGTGCCAGCGAGGCGGGCAGGGGGGAGACCCAGTACTTC. It codes for CASEAGRGETQYF.

V and J are TRBV3-1 (or the pseudogene TRBV3-2) and TRBJ2-7; the D gene is possibly TRBD1 (7 bases). The germline V gene encodes CDR1 LGHDT and CDR2 YNNKEL (reference sequence). V was trimmed by 4 bases and J by 7 bases, leaving 17 bases between them. The CDR3 totals 14 residues. CDR3 DNA sequence: TGTGCCAGCAGCCCGCGGGGACCAGGGGGGGAGCAGTACTTC. It encodes CASSPRGPGGEQYF.